Listed below are T cell receptor beta chains from one sample, sequenced in a study of tumor T cells in aggressive B-cell lymphoma. Assay: immunoSEQ multiplex PCR; the TCRdb copy retains only in-frame clones and omits some. This table has 8,900 or so clones, roughly 84% appearing once. What was sequenced was tumor tissue. These TCRs come from an adult with diffuse large B cell lymphoma. CDR3s include the opening cysteine and the closing phenylalanine or tryptophan. The order of the fields is D gene, clone size, J gene, V gene, CDR3 DNA, CDR3 protein. A D gene is named only where the DNA matches it firmly. Size tells how often a clone was seen (once, few, many) or the class of an expanded clone, and some rows leave it out.

D: NA
size: NA
J: TRBJ1-3
V: TRBV19
DNA: TGTGCCAGTATTGCCTCGACAGGTTCAAGAAACACCATATATTTT
CDR3: CASIASTGSRNTIYF

D: TRBD2
size: few
J: TRBJ2-7
V: TRBV28
DNA: TGTGCCAGCACCCCCGCGGGGGATTTGGTCTACGAGCAGTACTTC
CDR3: CASTPAGDLVYEQYF

D: TRBD1
size: NA
J: TRBJ1-1
V: TRBV18
DNA: TGTGCCAGCTCCCAACAGGGGGTGGGCACTGAAGCTTTCTTT
CDR3: CASSQQGVGTEAFF

D: NA
size: NA
J: TRBJ1-1
V: TRBV4-2
DNA: TGTGCCAGCAGCCAAGAAAACAGAAACACTGAAGCTTTCTTT
CDR3: CASSQENRNTEAFF

D: NA
size: NA
J: TRBJ2-5
V: TRBV11-2
DNA: TGTGCCAGCAGCCGAGGGTCGGGGGGCGGCGAGACCCAGTACTTC
CDR3: CASSRGSGGGETQYF

D: TRBD1
size: NA
J: TRBJ2-7
V: TRBV4-1
DNA: TGCGCCAGCAGCCAGTCCGACAGGGGGACCTACGAGCAGTACTTC
CDR3: CASSQSDRGTYEQYF

D: TRBD1
size: NA
J: TRBJ1-1
V: TRBV15
DNA: TGTGCCACCGAGAGGGGACAGGGGGATATGAACACTGAAGCTTTCTTT
CDR3: CATERGQGDMNTEAFF

D: NA
size: once
J: TRBJ2-5
V: TRBV28
DNA: TGTGCCAGCAGTGGACGGACAGTAGAAGAGACCCAGTACTTC
CDR3: CASSGRTVEETQYF

D: TRBD1
size: NA
J: TRBJ2-3
V: TRBV11-2
DNA: TGTGCCAGCAGCCAGAACAGGGGGAATACGCAGTATTTT
CDR3: CASSQNRGNTQYF

D: NA
size: NA
J: TRBJ2-7
V: TRBV5-1
DNA: TGCGCCAGCAGCCCCTTAGGAGAAACCTACGAGCAGTACTTC
CDR3: CASSPLGETYEQYF

D: TRBD2
size: NA
J: TRBJ2-5
V: TRBV7-9
DNA: TGTGCCAGCAGCGGAAGCGGGGATCCGTACCAAGAGACCCAGTACTTC
CDR3: CASSGSGDPYQETQYF

D: TRBD1
size: NA
J: TRBJ2-7
V: TRBV14
DNA: TGTGCCAGCAGCCAGGACAGGGAACCCTACGAGCAGTACTTC
CDR3: CASSQDREPYEQYF

D: NA
size: NA
J: TRBJ1-4
V: TRBV7-9
DNA: TGTGCCAGCAGCCTTACCATAGGGACTGGGAGTAATGAAAAACTGTTTTTT
CDR3: CASSLTIGTGSNEKLFF

D: NA
size: NA
J: TRBJ2-3
V: TRBV28
DNA: TGTGCCAGCAGTTTATGGGGGAGTGGAGCGGCAACAGATACGCAGTATTTT
CDR3: CASSLWGSGAATDTQYF

D: NA
size: NA
J: TRBJ2-5
V: TRBV5-4
DNA: TGTGCCAGCAGCTTGGACAGGGAAGAGACCCAGTACTTC
CDR3: CASSLDREETQYF

D: NA
size: NA
J: TRBJ2-3
V: TRBV7-9
DNA: TGTGCCAGCAGCTCCCGAGAGGCGAACACAGATACGCAGTATTTT
CDR3: CASSSREANTDTQYF

D: NA
size: NA
J: TRBJ2-5
V: TRBV7-3
DNA: TGTGCCGGACCACTCGGGTCTATTGGGGCAGAGACCCAGTACTTC
CDR3: CAGPLGSIGAETQYF

D: NA
size: NA
J: TRBJ1-1
V: TRBV5-1
DNA: TGCGCCAGCAGCCCGCAACGCAGGGATCCTGAAGCTTTCTTT
CDR3: CASSPQRRDPEAFF

D: NA
size: NA
J: TRBJ1-3
V: TRBV6-6
DNA: TGTGCCAGCAGGGACAGTGGAAACACCATATATTTT
CDR3: CASRDSGNTIYF

D: TRBD1
size: NA
J: TRBJ2-7
V: TRBV6-6
DNA: TGTGCCAGCCGTGCACAGGGGGCTGCCTACGAGCAGTACTTC
CDR3: CASRAQGAAYEQYF

D: NA
size: NA
J: TRBJ2-2
V: TRBV5-6
DNA: TGTGCCAGCAGCTCGCCAGGACTTGACACCGGGGAGCTGTTTTTT
CDR3: CASSSPGLDTGELFF

D: NA
size: few
J: TRBJ1-5
V: TRBV7-2
DNA: TGTGCCAGCAGCTTCGACAGCCTTCAGCCCCAGCATTTT
CDR3: CASSFDSLQPQHF

D: NA
size: NA
J: TRBJ1-2
V: TRBV11-1
DNA: TGTGCCAGCAGCTTGCCCGGAGGCGGGTATGGCTACACCTTC
CDR3: CASSLPGGGYGYTF

D: NA
size: NA
J: TRBJ1-6
V: TRBV7-2
DNA: TGTGCCAGCAGCCCGTATAATTCACCCCTCCACTTT
CDR3: CASSPYNSPLHF

D: TRBD1
size: NA
J: TRBJ1-5
V: TRBV7-2
DNA: TGTGCCAGCAGCAGGCGACAGGGGAATCAGCCCCAGCATTTT
CDR3: CASSRRQGNQPQHF

D: NA
size: few
J: TRBJ2-7
V: TRBV28
DNA: TGTGCCAGCCAAGCGGCCGACTACGAGCAGTACTTC
CDR3: CASQAADYEQYF

D: NA
size: NA
J: TRBJ1-4
V: TRBV6-5
DNA: TGTGCCAGCAGTTACTCAGCAGGGGCAACTAATGAAAAACTGTTTTTT
CDR3: CASSYSAGATNEKLFF

D: NA
size: few
J: TRBJ2-2
V: TRBV30
DNA: TGTGCCTGGAGTAGCTCAGGGAACACCGGGGAGCTGTTTTTT
CDR3: CAWSSSGNTGELFF

D: NA
size: NA
J: TRBJ2-7
V: TRBV7-9
DNA: TGTGCCAGCAGCCCCCCAACAGGATCCGAGCAGTACTTC
CDR3: CASSPPTGSEQYF

D: TRBD2
size: NA
J: TRBJ2-1
V: TRBV6-6
DNA: TGTGCCAGCAGTCAAAGCGGGGGGGCTTACAATGAGCAGTTCTTC
CDR3: CASSQSGGAYNEQFF

D: TRBD2
size: few
J: TRBJ2-5
V: TRBV27
DNA: TGTGCCAGCAGTTTAAACTGGCGGGGGTGGGAGACCCAGTACTTC
CDR3: CASSLNWRGWETQYF

D: TRBD1
size: NA
J: TRBJ1-6
V: TRBV18
DNA: TGTGCCAGCTCACCGATAGGGGGACAGGGGGATTCACCCCTCCACTTT
CDR3: CASSPIGGQGDSPLHF

D: NA
size: NA
J: TRBJ1-3
V: TRBV29-1
DNA: TGCAGCGTGGGGGCGTCGGGGGGAGCGTCTGGAAACACCATATATTTT
CDR3: CSVGASGGASGNTIYF

D: TRBD2
size: NA
J: TRBJ2-1
V: TRBV5-5
DNA: TGTGCCAGCGGCCTAGCGGGGGGGCCCAGTGAGCAGTTCTTC
CDR3: CASGLAGGPSEQFF

D: NA
size: few
J: TRBJ1-6
V: TRBV5-6
DNA: TGTGCCAGCAGCATGGACCGGAGCTCCTATAATTCACCCCTCCACTTT
CDR3: CASSMDRSSYNSPLHF

D: TRBD1
size: NA
J: TRBJ1-1
V: TRBV4-2
DNA: TGTGCCAGCAGCCGCACGACAGGGAATATAATGAACACTGAAGCTTTCTTT
CDR3: CASSRTTGNIMNTEAFF

D: NA
size: once
J: TRBJ2-2
V: TRBV29-1
DNA: TGCAGCGTGACAGTGAACACCGGGGAGCTGTTTTTT
CDR3: CSVTVNTGELFF

D: NA
size: NA
J: TRBJ1-2
V: TRBV27
DNA: TGTGCCAGCAGTTTCACCCAGGGAGGCTATGGCTACACCTTC
CDR3: CASSFTQGGYGYTF

D: TRBD1
size: NA
J: TRBJ1-3
V: TRBV25-1
DNA: TGTGCCAGCCTCCGGGACAGGGTAAATACTGGAAACACCATATATTTT
CDR3: CASLRDRVNTGNTIYF

D: NA
size: NA
J: TRBJ1-5
V: TRBV19
DNA: TGTGCCAGTAGCCCCCAAGCGAGCAATCAGCCCCAGCATTTT
CDR3: CASSPQASNQPQHF

D: NA
size: few
J: TRBJ1-2
V: TRBV9
DNA: TGTGCCAGCAGCGCCTTAGCTAACTATGGCTACACCTTC
CDR3: CASSALANYGYTF

D: TRBD2
size: few
J: TRBJ2-1
V: TRBV5-6
DNA: TGTGCCAGCAGCTTGGAGGGCGGGGGGCCGGTGGACCAGTTCTTC
CDR3: CASSLEGGGPVDQFF

D: TRBD2
size: NA
J: TRBJ2-2
V: TRBV10-2
DNA: TGCGCCAGCAGTGAGTCGACTAGCGGGGGCACCGGGGAGCTGTTTTTT
CDR3: CASSESTSGGTGELFF

D: TRBD2
size: NA
J: TRBJ2-2
V: TRBV6-5
DNA: TGTGCCAGCAGTACCGGGACTATTGTCGGGGAGCTGTTTTTT
CDR3: CASSTGTIVGELFF

D: TRBD2
size: NA
J: TRBJ2-7
V: TRBV7-6
DNA: TGTGCCAGCAGCTTAACGCCTAGCGGGGCCTACGAGCAGTACTTC
CDR3: CASSLTPSGAYEQYF

D: NA
size: NA
J: TRBJ1-5
V: TRBV30
DNA: TGTGCCTGGAGTGCGCTGACAGGCGAGCAGCCCCAGCATTTT
CDR3: CAWSALTGEQPQHF

D: NA
size: NA
J: TRBJ1-3
V: TRBV18
DNA: TGTGCCAGCTCAACGATAGACTACTCTGGAAACACCATATATTTT
CDR3: CASSTIDYSGNTIYF

D: NA
size: NA
J: TRBJ1-1
V: TRBV5-5
DNA: TGTGCCAGCAGCCCGGTGCGGGGCCCGGACACTGAAGCTTTCTTT
CDR3: CASSPVRGPDTEAFF

D: NA
size: NA
J: TRBJ1-4
V: TRBV5-6
DNA: TGTGCCAGCAGCTCGGACAGTAATGAAAAACTGTTTTTT
CDR3: CASSSDSNEKLFF

D: TRBD2
size: NA
J: TRBJ2-7
V: TRBV19
DNA: TGTGCCAGTAGCCAAGCGGGGAGCTCCTACGAGCAGTACTTC
CDR3: CASSQAGSSYEQYF

D: NA
size: few
J: TRBJ1-1
V: TRBV6-6
DNA: TGTGCCAGCAGGAATCAGGGGAGGGAGGCTGAAGCTTTCTTT
CDR3: CASRNQGREAEAFF

D: TRBD1
size: NA
J: TRBJ1-5
V: TRBV27
DNA: TGTGCCAGCAGTTTATCGGGGACAGTACCCAATCAGCCCCAGCATTTT
CDR3: CASSLSGTVPNQPQHF

D: NA
size: NA
J: TRBJ2-3
V: TRBV7-2
DNA: TGTGCCAGCAGCATCGAAACAGCGGCGGATACGCAGTATTTT
CDR3: CASSIETAADTQYF

D: TRBD1
size: few
J: TRBJ1-4
V: TRBV7-9
DNA: TGTGCCAGCAGCGGACAGGGACTTAATGAAAAACTGTTTTTT
CDR3: CASSGQGLNEKLFF

D: TRBD1
size: NA
J: TRBJ1-1
V: TRBV19
DNA: TGTGCCAGTAGCCCTCAGGGGGCCGCTGAAGCTTTCTTT
CDR3: CASSPQGAAEAFF

D: NA
size: NA
J: TRBJ2-3
V: TRBV5-1
DNA: TGCGCCAGCAGCCCGTTAGCGGAGATCACAGATACGCAGTATTTT
CDR3: CASSPLAEITDTQYF

D: NA
size: few
J: TRBJ1-4
V: TRBV6-6
DNA: TGTGCCAGCAGTTACGGGGCGAAAATACTGTTTTTT
CDR3: CASSYGAKILFF

D: TRBD1
size: NA
J: TRBJ1-4
V: TRBV5-1
DNA: TGCGCCAGCACCCAGGGGGACGGTGCAACTAATGAAAAACTGTTTTTT
CDR3: CASTQGDGATNEKLFF

D: TRBD2
size: once
J: TRBJ2-5
V: TRBV18
DNA: TGTGCCAGCTCACCGATTGAATCCCGGACTAGCGGGGGCCAAGAGACCCAGTACTTC
CDR3: CASSPIESRTSGGQETQYF